This T cell receptor (beta chain) was recorded in a study of early T cells in non-severe SARS-CoV-2 infection. This clonotype showed up many times. Using its own MiXCR run on the 5' RACE reads, TCRdb lists one record per CDR3 protein. The repertoire holds some 48,000 distinct CDR3 sequences, with about 12% as singletons. The junction had 6 bases not matched to a gene; V was cut back by 4 bases and J by 0 bases. The CDR3 has 16 amino acids. Germline V CDR1 and CDR2: SGHRS, YFSETQ. The chain recombines TRBV5-1 with TRBJ2-4; TRBD1 matches 8 bases. The source of this sequence is an adult who was a healthcare worker with PCR-confirmed SARS-CoV-2 infection or an uninfected control (not recorded which). The sample taken for sequencing was whole blood. The CDR3 DNA reads as TGCGCCAGCAGCCTGGGACAGGTGATAGCCAAAAACATTCAGTACTTC. It translates to CASSLGQVIAKNIQYF.